This entry features one T cell receptor beta chain sequence. Its matching antigen is unknown. Clones were read by immunoSEQ multiplex PCR, and TCRdb kept only the in-frame ones, dropping some. The sample includes about 70,000 clones, around four fifths of them seen just once. The junction had 5 bases not matched to a gene; V was cut back by 5 bases and J by 8 bases. The CDR3 length is 14 residues. Germline V CDR1 and CDR2: SGHTA, FQGTGA. The source of the sample is a study of OX40 agonist ivuxolimab in advanced cancers. Overall study: Subjects had a mean age of approximately 60 years, with a range of about 23 to 85; about 83% were male. Study findings and constraints: The study found that CD8+ T cells averaged more expanded clones than CD4+. At 0.1 to 3.0 mg/kg and by week 6, clonal expansion occurred in CD4+ and CD8+ blood T cells.

The rearrangement joins TRBV7-3 to TRBJ2-1, with TRBD1 identical over 11 bases. This sample comprised CD4+ or CD8+ T cells sorted from blood, obtained in a trial of the OX40 agonist ivuxolimab. The TCR originated in an adult with an advanced solid tumor such as melanoma, head and neck, liver or kidney cancer. CDR3 sequence: CASSQGQGVDEQFF. Here the CDR3 DNA reads TGTGCCAGCAGCCAGGGACAGGGGGTTGATGAGCAGTTCTTC.